This record concerns one TCR beta chain sequence. Every CD8+ T cell subset underwent triplicate sorting at under 350,000 cells apiece. UMI labels and 5' RACE were used to prepare the TRB cDNA libraries. No DNA is given; TCRdb re-called the 5' RACE reads and lists each CDR3 protein once. This repertoire comprises just under 45,000 distinct CDR3 sequences; its ten largest clones make up about 14%. The V gene's germline CDR1 is ENHRY and CDR2 SYGVKD. This CDR3 spans 12 amino acids. The data were obtained in a study of CXCR3-negative and CXCR3-positive naive CD8 T cells. The rearrangement links TRBV10-3 to TRBJ2-7. This receptor was identified in a human donor in good health. Some clones in this sample may be carry-over from other donors' samples. Material for sequencing was memory CD8+ T cells from blood. CDR3 amino acids: CAISERDFEQYF.